This passage covers 27 T cell receptor beta chains from one sample sequenced in a study of T cells after yellow fever vaccination. TCRdb re-called the 5' RACE reads through MiXCR, storing one row per CDR3 protein. The sample records 46,000 or so distinct CDR3 sequences, approximately 6.3% being singletons. The sequencing here drew on PBMCs, either bulk or a sorted T-cell subset (CD4+, CD8+, memory, or dextramer-sorted; not recorded which), taken 45 days after the yellow fever booster vaccination. The receptors were gathered from a young man who received the YFV17D yellow fever vaccine.

This clonotype showed up many times. This chain joins TRBV12-3 or TRBV12-4 and TRBJ1-1, with 7 bases matching TRBD1. Trimming took 1 base from V and 3 from J; bases not matched to a gene: 2. The CDR3 totals 14 residues. Here the CDR3 reads CASSLGQGHTEAFF. The DNA of the CDR3 is TGTGCCAGCAGTTTAGGACAGGGCCACACTGAAGCTTTCTTT.

This clonotype came up many times. The J gene is TRBJ2-3, the V gene TRBV5-1; 13 bases line up with TRBD2. V shed 4 bases, J shed 3 bases, and the junction held 5 bases outside the gene matches. The germline V gene encodes CDR1 SGHRS and CDR2 YFSETQ. This CDR3 has 16 residues. The CDR3 is CASSERTSGRTDTQYF. The CDR3 bases are TGCGCCAGCAGCGAAAGGACTAGCGGGAGAACAGATACGCAGTATTTT.

V and J are TRBV20-1 and TRBJ2-7; 9 nucleotides agree with TRBD2. V lost 6 bases, J lost 3 bases, and 9 bases stayed unmatched. This CDR3 is built from 14 residues. Germline CDR1 reads DFQATT; CDR2 reads SNEGSKA (reference sequence). In DNA form, the CDR3 reads TGCAGTGCGCCCACTAGCGGGCCGATCTACGAGCAGTACTTC. This codes for CSAPTSGPIYEQYF.

This clonotype was seen a few times. CDR3 sequence (DNA): TGCAGCGTTGACAGGGGCTACACCTTC. Its protein is CSVDRGYTF. The chain couples TRBV29-1 to TRBJ1-2; no clear D gene. V lost 3 bases, J lost 8 bases, and 4 bases lay in between. CDR1 is SQVTM, CDR2 ANQGSEA, per germline. This CDR3 is 9 amino acids long. The full variable domain, rest sourced from reference TRBV29-1 and TRBJ1-2, is SAVISQKPSRDICQRGTSLTIQCQVDSQVTMMFWYRQQPGQSLTLIATANQGSEATYESGFVIDKFPISRPNLTFSTLTVSNMSPEDSSIYLCSVDRGYTFGSGTRLTVV.

The J gene is TRBJ2-4, the V gene TRBV29-1; D may be TRBD1 (6 bases). The V and J ends lost 7 bases and 14 bases respectively, with 15 bases between them. CDR3 length: 10 residues. Germline CDR1 and CDR2: SQVTM and ANQGSEA. CDR3 in amino acids: CSAGDTIKYF. The DNA of the CDR3 is TGCAGCGCTGGGGACACCATCAAGTACTTC.

This clonotype was picked up many times. In nucleotides, the CDR3 is TGCAGCGTGGAGACGGTAGGAGGGAATACGCAGTATTTT. It is translated as CSVETVGGNTQYF. The chain employs TRBV29-1 and TRBJ2-3; maybe TRBD2 (6 bases). V lost 6 bases to trimming and J lost 7 bases, with 17 bases between them. The CDR3 consists of 13 residues. Germline V CDR1 and CDR2: SQVTM, ANQGSEA.

Only a few counts were recorded for this clonotype. The chain uses TRBV11-2 and TRBJ2-5; 8 nucleotides line up with TRBD2. The CDR3 has 18 residues. V lost 2 bases to trimming and J lost 6 bases; unmatched junction nucleotides: 17. CDR1 SGHAT and CDR2 FQNNGV come from the germline V gene. CDR3 bases: TGTGCCAGCAGCTTAAGCTCCATCGGCAGCGGGAGTCAAAAGACCCAGTACTTC. Its translation: CASSLSSIGSGSQKTQYF.

The chain recombines TRBV28 with TRBJ2-3; D not resolved. CDR3 size: 17 residues. CDR1 is MDHEN and CDR2 is SYDVKM in the germline V gene. The ends were cut back, 3 bases at V and 3 bases at J, with 19 bases in the middle. This CDR3 reads CASSFRLVDQPTDTQYF. CDR3 DNA: TGTGCCAGCAGTTTCCGCCTAGTGGACCAGCCAACAGATACGCAGTATTTT.

This clonotype was detected ten times or more. The V call is TRBV18, the J call TRBJ2-5; D is unresolved. CDR3 length equals 11 residues. From germline, CDR1 is KGHSH and CDR2 LQKENI. V was trimmed by 5 bases and J by 0 bases, leaving 1 base between them. The DNA for the CDR3 is TGTGCCAGCTCAGACCAAGAGACCCAGTACTTC. Residues: CASSDQETQYF.

In this sample, this clonotype turned up many times. The chain uses TRBV27 and TRBJ2-3; TRBD2 aligns across 13 bases. The germline gives CDR1 MNHEY, CDR2 SMNVEV (reference sequence). The CDR3 runs 16 residues. Trimming removed 6 bases from V and 3 bases from J; junction bases left unmatched: 6. DNA of the CDR3: TGTGCCAGCAGACCAACTAGCGGGAGGGCAACAGATACGCAGTATTTT. The encoded protein is CASRPTSGRATDTQYF.

The chain employs TRBV20-1 and TRBJ2-7; TRBD1 or TRBD2 may be the D gene (5 bases each). This CDR3 contains 14 residues. Trimming stripped 5 bases from V and 4 bases from J, with 18 bases between. Germline assignment: CDR1 DFQATT and CDR2 SNEGSKA (reference sequence). CDR3 bases: TGCAGTGCTCTCGGGACCGAAAGATGGTACGAGCAGTACTTC. This sequence encodes CSALGTERWYEQYF.

With regard to this clonotype: A much larger clone lies a single base off, so this may be a read error. The chain combines TRBV12-3 or TRBV12-4 with TRBJ2-1; TRBD1 agrees at 8 bases. The CDR3 totals 14 residues. Trimming took 4 bases from V and 5 from J; bases not matched to a gene: 4. CDR3 nucleotide sequence: TGTGCCAGCAGTTACCGGGACAGGAACAATGAGCAGTTCTTC. It codes for CASSYRDRNNEQFF.

This clonotype was observed at least ten times. V and J are TRBV5-1 and TRBJ2-5; maybe TRBD2 (6 bases). Germline V gene data show CDR1 as SGHRS and CDR2 as YFSETQ. The V and J ends lost 0 bases and 5 bases respectively, with 11 bases between them. The CDR3 has 14 amino acids. CDR3: CASSLGRGEETQYF. The CDR3 coding sequence is TGCGCCAGCAGCTTGGGGCGGGGAGAGGAGACCCAGTACTTC.

At least ten counts were recorded for this clonotype. The chain combines TRBV7-2 with TRBJ2-1, with unresolved D. The CDR3 spans 14 residues. The germline V gene has CDR1 SGHTA and CDR2 FQGNSA. V was pared by 1 base and J by 10 bases, with 14 bases between. The CDR3 protein is CASSLEVVSLEQFF. The CDR3 coding sequence is TGTGCCAGCAGCTTAGAGGTGGTGAGTTTAGAGCAGTTCTTC.

The J gene is TRBJ2-3, the V gene TRBV6-5; 7 bases match TRBD1. The CDR3 covers 13 residues. The V and J ends lost 6 bases and 5 bases, in that order; junction bases with no gene match: 5. CDR1 MNHEY and CDR2 SVGAGI come from the germline V gene. CDR3 nucleotide sequence: TGTGCCAGCAGCCGACAGGGTGGAGATACGCAGTATTTT. This codes for CASSRQGGDTQYF.

In its sample, this clonotype was seen many times. The chain links TRBV3-1 to TRBJ2-3; no reliable D call. V was clipped by 0 bases and J by 6 bases, with 13 bases between them. CDR3 length equals 15 residues. CDR1 and CDR2 from the germline V gene are LGHDT and YNNKEL (reference sequence). This chain's CDR3 is CASSQEMSVRDTQYF. CDR3 DNA sequence: TGTGCCAGCAGCCAAGAAATGTCAGTAAGGGATACGCAGTATTTT.

This clonotype was picked up many times. V gene TRBV27 combines with J gene TRBJ2-7; possibly TRBD1 or TRBD2 for D (5 bases each). Germline V gene lookup returns CDR1 MNHEY and CDR2 SMNVEV (reference sequence). V dropped 4 bases and J dropped 3 bases, with 10 bases sitting between them. There are 13 residues in the CDR3. CDR3 nucleotide sequence: TGTGCCAGCAGTTCCGGGACCCGCTACGAGCAGTACTTC. Amino acids: CASSSGTRYEQYF.

This clonotype was seen a few times. V is TRBV5-4 and J is TRBJ2-1; 10 bases match TRBD2. This CDR3 spans 16 amino acids. Per germline, CDR1 SGHNT and CDR2 YYREEE (reference sequence). V lost 0 bases to trimming and J lost 6 bases; unmatched junction nucleotides: 6. The CDR3 is CASSLAGLAASNEQFF. In DNA form, the CDR3 reads TGTGCCAGCAGCTTGGCCGGACTAGCGGCATCCAATGAGCAGTTCTTC.

This clonotype was picked up many times. The V call is TRBV6-6, the J call TRBJ1-1; D unresolved. V lost 6 bases and J lost 4, with 12 bases in between. Germline V gene sequence: CDR1 MNHNY, CDR2 SVGAGI (reference sequence). This CDR3 has 13 residues. CDR3 nucleotides: TGTGCCAGCAGCTCCGGTCGCGGCACTGAAGCTTTCTTT. It codes for CASSSGRGTEAFF.

This clonotype came up many times. V is TRBV4-1 and J is TRBJ2-5; D unclear. Trimming cost V 0 bases and J 7 bases, with 6 bases left between them. The length of the CDR3 is 12 residues. Germline CDR1 reads MGHRA; CDR2 reads YSYEKL. CDR3 protein: CASSQDERTQYF. The CDR3 nucleotides are TGCGCCAGCAGCCAAGATGAACGGACCCAGTACTTC.

The table lists this clonotype with many counts. The chain links TRBV20-1 to TRBJ1-5; D gene ambiguous. The CDR3 is made up of 15 amino acids. Looked up from germline, CDR1 is DFQATT and CDR2 is SNEGSKA (reference sequence). The V end lost 7 bases, the J end lost 2 bases, and 18 bases lay between the germline ends. The CDR3, as DNA: TGCAGTGTGGGTAGAGGGCTATTGGGCAATCAGCCCCAGCATTTT. It specifies CSVGRGLLGNQPQHF.

This clonotype was counted ten times or more. The rearrangement joins TRBV24-1 to TRBJ2-3; perhaps TRBD2 as D (6 bases). Germline V gene data show CDR1 as KGHDR and CDR2 as SFDVKD. V was trimmed by 6 bases and J by 2 bases, leaving 23 bases between them. This CDR3 contains 18 residues. CDR3 in amino acids: CATSRFDGGPGNTDTQYF. Here the CDR3 DNA reads TGTGCCACCAGTCGATTTGACGGAGGGCCCGGGAACACAGATACGCAGTATTTT.

This clonotype was recorded at least ten times. The chain recombines TRBV6-1 with TRBJ1-2; D perhaps matches TRBD1 (6 bases). There are 14 residues in the CDR3. Germline V lookup: CDR1 MNHNS, CDR2 SASEGT. V was shortened by 6 bases and J by 2 bases, with 13 bases between the two germline ends. The CDR3 coding sequence is TGTGCCAGCAGAGAGACAGGCCGCAACTATGGCTACACCTTC. The encoded protein is CASRETGRNYGYTF.

This clonotype has a handful of counts. The genes are TRBV7-6 and TRBJ1-1, with D possibly TRBD1 on 6 matching bases. The CDR3 has 16 amino acids. CDR1 is SGHVS, CDR2 FNYEAQ, per germline. The ends were cut back, 1 base at V and 2 bases at J, with 14 bases in the middle. In DNA form, the CDR3 reads TGTGCCAGCAGCTTAGAGGTGGGGGCGCGAAACACTGAAGCTTTCTTT. Encoded protein: CASSLEVGARNTEAFF.

This clonotype was detected ten times or more. The CDR3 region has the DNA TGTGCCAGCAGCTTATATTACAATGAGCAGTTCTTC. As protein: CASSLYYNEQFF. The chain recombines TRBV7-6 with TRBJ2-1; D unclear. There are 12 residues in the CDR3. Trimming shortened V by 2 bases and J by 4 bases, and 3 bases separated the two germline ends. Germline V CDR1 and CDR2: SGHVS, FNYEAQ.

This clonotype was picked up many times. The chain is built from TRBV28 and TRBJ2-5; 11 bases line up with TRBD2. The germline V gene has CDR1 MDHEN and CDR2 SYDVKM. The V gene end was trimmed by 3 bases and the J gene end by 2 bases; junction bases not matched to a gene: 5. The length of the CDR3 is 16 residues. Written as DNA, the CDR3 is TGTGCCAGCAGTTTGGGACTAGCGGCAATACAAGAGACCCAGTACTTC. Encoded protein: CASSLGLAAIQETQYF. The whole variable domain, remainder taken from reference TRBV28 and TRBJ2-5, is DVKVTQSSRYLVKRTGEKVFLECVQDMDHENMFWYRQDPGLGLRLIYFSYDVKMKEKGDIPEGYSVSREKKERFSLILESASTNQTSMYLCASSLGLAAIQETQYFGPGTRLLVL.

This clonotype showed up many times. The chain couples TRBV11-1 to TRBJ2-1; 7 bases fit TRBD2. The CDR3 length is 18 residues. Germline V lookup: CDR1 SGHAT, CDR2 FQDESV (reference sequence). Losses at the gene ends were 2 bases for V and 7 bases for J; bases not matched to a gene: 17. The CDR3: CASSLRWRERALGNEQFF. CDR3 coding DNA: TGTGCCAGCAGCTTAAGGTGGCGGGAGAGGGCATTGGGAAATGAGCAGTTCTTC.